One sample yielded the 4 T cell receptor beta chains listed below, sequenced in a study of T cell responses to AZD1222 COVID-19 vaccine. The table came from immunoSEQ multiplex PCR; TCRdb's copy has only in-frame clones and leaves some out. This table has tens of thousands of clones, around nine tenths appearing once. The sequenced sample was peripheral blood, obtained on day 0 of AZD1222 vaccination. These TCRs come from an adult in good health.

This sequence joins TRBV18 and TRBJ1-1; possibly TRBD1 for D (6 bases). There are 13 residues in the CDR3. V gave up 2 bases and J gave up 7 bases, with 11 bases separating them. Germline-derived CDR1 and CDR2 are KGHSH and LQKENI. CDR3 nucleotides: TGTGCCAGCTCACCAGGTGGGGGGCTTGAAGCTTTCTTT. It translates to CASSPGGGLEAFF. The variable domain in full, with the rest retrieved from reference TRBV18 and TRBJ1-1, is NAGVMQNPRHLVRRRGQEARLRCSPMKGHSHVYWYRQLPEEGLKFMVYLQKENIIDESGMPKERFSAEFPKEGPSILRIQQVVRGDSAAYFCASSPGGGLEAFFGQGTRLTVV.

This chain uses TRBV5-6 with TRBJ1-4; D ambiguous. Germline-derived CDR1 and CDR2 are SGHDT and YYEEEE. The V gene lost 1 base and the J gene lost 8 bases, with 6 bases spanning the gap. The CDR3 runs 12 residues. CDR3 in amino acids: CASSLWSEKLFF. In DNA form, the CDR3 reads TGTGCCAGCAGCTTGTGGAGCGAAAAACTGTTTTTT.

The gene calls are TRBV6-5 and TRBJ1-4; no reliable D call. The CDR3 covers 14 residues. V lost 6 bases and J 6 bases, leaving 14 bases between the germline ends. The germline CDR1 and CDR2 sequences are MNHEY and SVGAGI. The CDR3 bases are TGTGCCAGCAGCCCCTTAGGAAGGGATGAAAAACTGTTTTTT. Its protein is CASSPLGRDEKLFF.

The chain recombines TRBV18 with TRBJ1-1, with 8 positions matching TRBD1. Germline CDR1 is KGHSH and CDR2 is LQKENI. The J segment lost 4 bases and the V segment lost 5 bases, leaving 6 bases of the junction unmatched. The CDR3 sequence is 14 residues long. The CDR3 nucleotides are TGTGCCAGCTCATCGGACAGGGTGAGCACTGAAGCTTTCTTT. Protein sequence: CASSSDRVSTEAFF.